This T cell receptor beta chain was observed in a study of blood T cell repertoires in COVID-19 (dated by TCRdb to 2018 to 2021). Describing the broader study: The collaborator samples originated in the United States, Italy and Spain and spanned the acute and convalescent phases of COVID-19. The material from the prospective study consisted of cDNA or gDNA derived from T cells, B-cell-depleted T cells, or PBMCs. The dataset comprised deeply sampled blood TCRbeta repertoires from subjects exposed to, actively infected with, or recovered from COVID-19. A freely available public database, intended as a resource for researchers studying the immune response to SARS-CoV-2, is where the repertoires were released. The samples were drawn from two sources: the first 160 participants of the ongoing ImmuneRACE study, and 1,254 subjects contributed by 6 global collaborators. The sample metadata nearly always contained a de-identified subject ID, COVID-19 status, age in years and sex. HLA class I and class II types, where available, came from metadata supplied by the sample provider rather than from assay-based typing.

A remark on this clone: Its antigen remains unidentified. Nothing much larger sits one base from this clone, and base qualities are not available.

One collaborating source in Seattle enrolled patients while the patients were actively infected and followed the patients over time throughout the course of disease. Collaborating institutions collected whole blood in K2EDTA tubes following their own protocols. Collaborator samples were shipped for TCRbeta analysis as frozen whole blood, isolated PBMCs, or DNA extracted from either sample type. Trimming leaves V shorter by 5 bases and J shorter by 3 bases, with the junction holding 5 bases beyond the gene matches. The germline V gene supplies CDR1 MNHEY and CDR2 SVGEGT. The CDR3, from cysteine to phenylalanine, totals 15 residues. Here the CDR3 DNA is all that survives: 45 bases in frame from base 1. TCRbeta CDR3 regions were amplified from genomic DNA using the immunoSEQ Assay, a bias-controlled multiplex PCR. The authors' analysis ran thus. Nucleated cell counts per sample were estimated from amplification of reference gene primers within the assay. To quantify the absolute abundance of each unique TCRbeta CDR3 rearrangement, sequence reads were collapsed and filtered. For each sample, productive Simpson clonality was calculated by taking the square root of Simpson's diversity index across productive rearrangements. Not all clones reach the TCRdb copy of this immuneACCESS table, which keeps in-frame sequences only. Checked studies attribute under half of the gap to unresolved V genes and leave the rest unexplained. V, J and clone size derive from that table, while D and trimming were established from the DNA sequence. In all, the sample holds 200,000 to 250,000 clones, and around 80% of those were seen once. 7.5% to 9% of the sample comes from the top ten.

What the work shows at the level of the full study, not this receptor alone: How much clinical and demographic metadata was included differed by source and by participant, and the metadata was provided uncurated.

The rearrangement joined TRBV6-2 or TRBV6-3 to TRBJ2-1, and 9 junctional nucleotides match TRBD2. The sequence was collected from a woman aged 80 or over with COVID-19, enrolled during active disease. Sequenced material: peripheral blood. The DNA sequence follows: TGTGCCAGCAGTCGGGCGGGAGGGAGCTACAATGAGCAGTTCTTC. It encodes CASSRAGGSYNEQFF.